One sample yielded the 18 T cell receptor beta chains listed below, sequenced in a study of blood T cell repertoires in COVID-19. Profiling relied on immunoSEQ multiplex PCR, and the TCRdb table lists in-frame clones only, not all of them. The data hold about 500,000 clones, with approximately 89% observed a single time. Sequences were obtained from peripheral blood. All receptors come from a man aged 18 to 29 with COVID-19, enrolled during active disease.

This sequence joins TRBV28 and TRBJ2-1; TRBD1 agrees at 8 bases. V dropped 3 bases and J dropped 4; count of bases not matched to a gene: 8. This CDR3 comprises 16 residues. Germline V lookup: CDR1 MDHEN, CDR2 SYDVKM. CDR3 sequence (DNA): TGTGCCAGCAGTTTTGGCCAGGGGGCATCTTACAATGAGCAGTTCTTC. It encodes CASSFGQGASYNEQFF. The full variable domain, with the rest looked up from reference TRBV28 and TRBJ2-1, is DVKVTQSSRYLVKRTGEKVFLECVQDMDHENMFWYRQDPGLGLRLIYFSYDVKMKEKGDIPEGYSVSREKKERFSLILESASTNQTSMYLCASSFGQGASYNEQFFGPGTRLTVL.

The rearrangement uses TRBV28 and TRBJ2-3; the match to TRBD2 covers 8 bases. The ends lost 6 bases at V and 5 bases at J; junction bases unmatched: 7. The CDR3 totals 14 residues. Germline V CDR1 and CDR2: MDHEN, SYDVKM. CDR3 region: CASRASGSVDTQYF. In DNA, the CDR3 is TGTGCCAGCAGGGCTAGCGGGTCCGTAGATACGCAGTATTTT.

The chain carries TRBV5-1 and TRBJ2-5; tentative D call: TRBD1 (6 bases). Germline V lookup: CDR1 SGHRS, CDR2 YFSETQ. The CDR3 covers 16 residues. Trimming shortened V by 0 bases and J by 1 base, and 13 bases separated the two germline ends. CDR3 protein: CASSLGTVNSQETQYF. In DNA, the CDR3 is TGCGCCAGCAGCTTGGGGACAGTGAACTCCCAAGAGACCCAGTACTTC.

This sequence joins TRBV4-1 and TRBJ2-5; 12 bases are shared with TRBD2. V lost 1 base, J lost 7 bases, and 4 bases stayed unmatched. Germline CDR1 MGHRA, CDR2 YSYEKL. This CDR3 region has 15 residues. The CDR3 spells CASSQVPGLAGTQYF. CDR3 bases: TGCGCCAGCAGCCAAGTTCCGGGACTAGCGGGGACCCAGTACTTC.

V and J are TRBV19 and TRBJ1-1, with 10 bases matching TRBD1. The V and J ends lost 5 bases and 7 bases, in that order; junction bases with no gene match: 7. Germline V CDR1 and CDR2: LNHDA, SQIVND (reference sequence). The length of the CDR3 is 14 residues. CDR3 bases: TGTGCCAGTAGTTCCCGGGACAGGGGAGGTGAAGCTTTCTTT. The encoded protein is CASSSRDRGGEAFF.

The chain is built from TRBV7-6 and TRBJ2-1, with TRBD2 as a possible D gene (6 bases). The CDR3 is made up of 15 amino acids. The V end was cut by 1 base, the J end by 3 bases, with 10 bases between. Germline CDR1 and CDR2: SGHVS and FNYEAQ. The CDR3, as DNA: TGTGCCAGCAGCTTAGATGGGGGGAGCTACAATGAGCAGTTCTTC. Translated: CASSLDGGSYNEQFF.

The rearrangement joins TRBV7-9 to TRBJ1-2, with 7 nucleotides matching TRBD1. The CDR3 is made up of 16 amino acids. With 5 bases clipped from V and 2 bases from J, the junction kept 11 bases outside the gene matches. Germline values: CDR1 SEHNR, CDR2 FQNEAQ (reference sequence). The DNA for the CDR3 is TGTGCCAGCAGCCAAAGCCCCACAGGGGCGAACTATGGCTACACCTTC. Translating it yields CASSQSPTGANYGYTF.

V and J are TRBV28 and TRBJ1-2; no firm D call. The CDR3 length is 15 residues. Trimming left V 4 bases short and J 7 bases short, with 19 bases between. CDR1 is MDHEN and CDR2 is SYDVKM in the germline V gene. The CDR3 region is CASSSPGAGEGGYTF. The CDR3 nucleotides read TGTGCCAGCAGTTCCCCCGGTGCCGGGGAGGGTGGCTACACCTTC.

The genes are TRBV7-2 and TRBJ1-2; D possibly corresponds to TRBD1 (6 bases). CDR1 is SGHTA, CDR2 FQGNSA, per germline. V lost 3 bases and J 2 bases, leaving 16 bases between the germline ends. The CDR3 contains 16 residues. In nucleotides, the CDR3 is TGTGCCAGCAGCTTGGGGGCAGTCCTCTTCAACTATGGCTACACCTTC. This sequence encodes CASSLGAVLFNYGYTF.

The chain has TRBV15 and TRBJ2-5; 11 bases map to TRBD2. This CDR3 has 17 residues. V gave up 3 bases and J gave up 0 bases; unmatched junction bases: 6. Germline V gene lookup returns CDR1 LNHNV and CDR2 YYDKDF (reference sequence). The CDR3: CATSRLPSGGHQETQYF. Here the CDR3 DNA reads TGTGCCACCAGCAGGTTACCTAGCGGGGGGCACCAAGAGACCCAGTACTTC.

On this clone: A junction boundary mismatches the germline segment, possibly from a read error. This chain joins TRBV7-7 and TRBJ2-7; TRBD2 agrees at 12 bases. Germline CDR1 and CDR2: SSHAT and FNYEAQ (reference sequence). This CDR3 spans 16 amino acids. The CDR3 is CASSSPLAGGSYEQYF. As DNA, the CDR3 is TGTGCTAGCAGCTCGCCCCTAGCGGGAGGGTCCTACGAGCAGTACTTC.

The chain links TRBV29-1 to TRBJ1-1; TRBD1 aligns across 9 bases. Germline values: CDR1 SQVTM, CDR2 ANQGSEA. The CDR3 consists of 13 residues. J gave up 3 bases and V 7 bases, and 6 bases lay outside the gene matches. CDR3 sequence reads: CSAGQGEDTEAFF. CDR3 DNA: TGCAGCGCGGGACAGGGTGAGGACACTGAAGCTTTCTTT.

The genes are TRBV19 and TRBJ2-1; TRBD2 is a possible D gene (6 bases). CDR1 LNHDA and CDR2 SQIVND come from the germline V gene (reference sequence). The V end was cut by 5 bases, the J end by 4 bases, with 15 bases between. The length of the CDR3 is 15 residues. The CDR3 sequence is CASSGGTADYNEQFF. The CDR3 DNA reads as TGTGCCAGTAGTGGAGGGACCGCAGATTACAATGAGCAGTTCTTC.

The sample holds a few counts of this clone. The genes are TRBV6-1 and TRBJ2-7; no clear D gene. The CDR3 totals 13 residues. CDR1 and CDR2 (germline): MNHNS, SASEGT. V was pared by 1 base and J by 6 bases, with 10 bases between. The CDR3 is CASSEGGLGEQYF. CDR3 DNA: TGTGCCAGCAGTGAAGGCGGTCTGGGCGAGCAGTACTTC.

This clone was observed once. The gene calls are TRBV19 and TRBJ2-1; possible D gene TRBD2, 6 bases. The germline V gene has CDR1 LNHDA and CDR2 SQIVND (reference sequence). Trimming shortened V by 1 base and J by 8 bases, and 21 bases separated the two germline ends. This CDR3 is 17 amino acids long. This CDR3 reads CASSIGGMDTGGDEQFF. As DNA, the CDR3 is TGTGCCAGTAGTATAGGGGGAATGGACACCGGAGGGGATGAGCAGTTCTTC.

This clone was detected only once. This CDR3 reads CATKGGNSYNEQFF. For the CDR3, the DNA is TGTGCCACCAAAGGCGGAAACTCCTACAATGAGCAGTTCTTC. This sequence joins TRBV15 and TRBJ2-1; D gene unclear. Germline CDR1 LNHNV, CDR2 YYDKDF (reference sequence). Trimming cost V 7 bases and J 0 bases, with 10 bases left between them. This CDR3 has 14 amino acids.

The chain joins TRBV3-1 (or the pseudogene TRBV3-2) to TRBJ1-6, with 11 bases that match TRBD1. CDR3 size: 15 residues. CDR1 and CDR2 (germline): LGHDT, YNNKEL (reference sequence). V lost 3 bases, J lost 10 bases, and 5 bases stayed unmatched. CDR3 sequence reads: CASSHRDRGLSPLHF. As DNA, the CDR3 is TGTGCCAGCAGCCACCGGGACAGGGGGTTATCACCCCTCCACTTT.

The CDR3 spells CASSDNISGGVNTEAFF. The CDR3 nucleotides are TGTGCCAGCAGTGACAACATTTCCGGGGGGGTGAACACTGAAGCTTTCTTT. This chain joins TRBV6-4 and TRBJ1-1; weak D call: TRBD1 (5 bases). With 2 bases removed from V and 0 bases from J, the gap between germline ends came to 16 bases. The CDR3 totals 17 residues. Germline V gene data show CDR1 as MRHNA and CDR2 as SNTAGT.